This is a list of T cell receptor beta chains from one sample in a study of blood T cell repertoires in COVID-19. TCRdb's copy holds only in-frame clones and misses some; the assay was immunoSEQ multiplex PCR. The repertoire has about 190,000 clones, roughly four fifths of them found once; the top ten carry roughly 5%. Sequenced material: peripheral blood. All receptors derive from a woman in her 70s with active or convalescent COVID-19. The CDR3 runs from the conserved cysteine through the conserved F or W. Each record gives: J gene, V gene, CDR3 protein.

J: TRBJ2-7
V: TRBV19
CDR3: CASGVRTGGYEQYF

J: TRBJ2-3
V: TRBV9
CDR3: CASGRERDTQYF

J: TRBJ2-3
V: TRBV7-6
CDR3: CASSLIDSWPGNTQYF

J: TRBJ2-7
V: TRBV27
CDR3: CASGQGAVYEQYF

J: TRBJ2-3
V: TRBV5-6
CDR3: CASSPLGAGAQLSTDTQYF

J: TRBJ2-2
V: TRBV27
CDR3: CASSFIPNRGELFF

J: TRBJ2-3
V: TRBV19
CDR3: CASSIIAASTDTQYF

J: TRBJ1-5
V: TRBV19
CDR3: CASSISLRGRVQPQHF

J: TRBJ2-7
V: TRBV28
CDR3: CASRSPGISYEQYF

J: TRBJ2-3
V: TRBV29-1
CDR3: CSVAGLAERTDTQYF

J: TRBJ2-3
V: TRBV3-1/TRBV3-2
CDR3: CASNHLFGRGTDTQYF

J: TRBJ2-3
V: TRBV9
CDR3: CASSVGFMTGDTQYF

J: TRBJ1-2
V: TRBV14
CDR3: CASSLRAGGYTF

J: TRBJ2-2
V: TRBV7-7
CDR3: CASSLAVAGPYQNTGELFF

J: TRBJ2-1
V: TRBV6-5
CDR3: CASSSIAGGPYNEQFF

J: TRBJ1-3
V: TRBV29-1
CDR3: CSVLRGPGNTIYF

J: TRBJ1-1
V: TRBV18
CDR3: CASSPGDRAREAFF

J: TRBJ1-2
V: TRBV6-5
CDR3: CATGRDNPTWGYTF

J: TRBJ2-3
V: TRBV29-1
CDR3: CSTEQGTDTQYF

J: TRBJ1-3
V: TRBV30
CDR3: CAWSGGTATGNTIYF

J: TRBJ1-3
V: TRBV29-1
CDR3: CSVEDDRAGNTIYF

J: TRBJ1-6
V: TRBV29-1
CDR3: CSVQRSYNSPLHF

J: TRBJ2-7
V: TRBV28
CDR3: CASSLSGLAGGLGLGEQYF

J: TRBJ2-7
V: TRBV6-5
CDR3: CASSYDTGGSTYEQYF

J: TRBJ1-5
V: TRBV24-1
CDR3: CATSEGGREPQHF

J: TRBJ2-3
V: TRBV5-1
CDR3: CASSRDRGDTDTQYF

J: TRBJ2-5
V: TRBV13
CDR3: CASSPIPWGQTQETQYF

J: TRBJ1-1
V: TRBV11-2
CDR3: CASSLVEASNTEAFF

J: TRBJ2-1
V: TRBV7-9
CDR3: CASSSLTSIEQFF

J: TRBJ2-1
V: TRBV24-1
CDR3: CATSLRRQVSYNEQFF

J: TRBJ2-3
V: TRBV9
CDR3: CASSYHRTSGTDTQYF

J: TRBJ1-1
V: TRBV6-5
CDR3: CAISWPRQGTTEAFF

J: TRBJ2-5
V: TRBV15
CDR3: CATSRDIRETQYF

J: TRBJ2-2
V: TRBV12-5
CDR3: CASGDRGRAGELFF

J: TRBJ2-5
V: TRBV5-4
CDR3: CASGLKGLAGGSETQYF

J: TRBJ2-1
V: TRBV27
CDR3: CASSLLDEQFF